This T cell receptor beta chain was recovered during a study of control samples from healthy donors and cancer patients. Produced via immunoSEQ multiplex PCR; TCRdb's table is partial and in-frame only. Of over 90,000 clones in the sample, 80% to 90% were seen once. Sample: PBMCs. The TCR sequence derives from a man in his 60s with lung cancer.

CDR3 loop: CASSSDRVSGNTIYF. CDR3 coding DNA: TGTGCCAGCAGTTCGGACAGGGTCAGTGGAAACACCATATATTTT. V is TRBV6-6 and J is TRBJ1-3; 8 positions agree with TRBD1. Germline V lookup: CDR1 MNHNY, CDR2 SVGAGI (reference sequence). The CDR3 is made up of 15 amino acids. Trimming removed 4 bases from V and 3 bases from J; junction bases left unmatched: 5.